Reported below is one T cell receptor beta chain. The record originates from a study of blood T cell repertoires in COVID-19. Study in general: Both acute and convalescent COVID-19 samples were obtained from the United States, Italy and Spain.

Germline loops: CDR1 KGHDR, CDR2 SFDVKD. V lost 4 bases to trimming and J lost 6 bases, with 13 bases between them. CDR3 length: 14 residues. As handled by the study authors: Nucleated cell counts were estimated from reference gene primer amplification. The method was immunoSEQ multiplex PCR; TCRdb's version includes in-frame clones alone and lacks a portion of them. D and trimming were read from the DNA, whereas the V and J calls and clone size are those reported in that table. This sample has more than 95,000 clones, with over 75% found just once. The chain uses TRBV24-1 and TRBJ2-3; a possible D gene is TRBD2 (5 bases). The sequence was collected from a human donor in a cohort sampled during active COVID-19. Sequencing input: peripheral blood. The CDR3 loop is CATSEDWSGDTQYF. DNA of the CDR3: TGTGCCACCAGTGAGGACTGGAGTGGGGATACGCAGTATTTT.